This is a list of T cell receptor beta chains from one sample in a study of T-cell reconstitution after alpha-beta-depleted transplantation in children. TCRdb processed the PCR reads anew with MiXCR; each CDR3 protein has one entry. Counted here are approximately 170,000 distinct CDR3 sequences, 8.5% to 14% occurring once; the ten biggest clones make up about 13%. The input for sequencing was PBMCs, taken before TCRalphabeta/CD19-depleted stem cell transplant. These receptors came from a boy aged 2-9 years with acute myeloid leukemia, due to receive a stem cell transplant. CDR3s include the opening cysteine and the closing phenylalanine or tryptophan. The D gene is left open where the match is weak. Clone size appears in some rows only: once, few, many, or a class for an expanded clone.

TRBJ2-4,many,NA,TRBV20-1,TGCAGTGCTAGAGATCCGACAGGATTTCTCGGCATTCAGTACTTC,CSARDPTGFLGIQYF
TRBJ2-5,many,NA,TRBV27,TGTGCCAGCAGTTTACGCGTTTGGGAGACCCAGTACTTC,CASSLRVWETQYF
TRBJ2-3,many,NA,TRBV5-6,TGTGCCAGCTTAGATGGTGGGACTCGCACAGATACGCAGTATTTT,CASLDGGTRTDTQYF
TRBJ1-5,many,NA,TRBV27,TGTGCCAGCAGGGGAGTCGGGGGGAACAATCAGCCCCAGCATTTT,CASRGVGGNNQPQHF
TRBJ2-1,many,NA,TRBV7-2,TGTGCCAGCAGCTTTGGTGATATCTACAATGAGCAGTTCTTC,CASSFGDIYNEQFF
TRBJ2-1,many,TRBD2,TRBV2,TGTGCCAGCAGAAGCGGGAGAGGGAATGAGCAGTTCTTC,CASRSGRGNEQFF
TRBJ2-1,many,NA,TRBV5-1,TGCGCCAGCAGCGGGAGGAGGGGGCAACGGAATGAGCAGTTCTTC,CASSGRRGQRNEQFF
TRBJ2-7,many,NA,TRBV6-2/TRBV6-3,TGTGCCAGCACCCCCCGGGGGAGATACGAGCAGTACTTC,CASTPRGRYEQYF
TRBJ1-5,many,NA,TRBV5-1,TGCGCCAGCAGCTTGGTCGGGGGTAGCAATCAGCCCCAGCATTTT,CASSLVGGSNQPQHF
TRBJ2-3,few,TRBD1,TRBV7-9,TGTGCCAGCAGCCCTCGACAGGGGGCGAACACAGATACGCAGTATTTT,CASSPRQGANTDTQYF
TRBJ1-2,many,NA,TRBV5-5,TGTGCCAGCAGCCCAGAGGGGTGGGGCCCCTATGGCTACACCTTC,CASSPEGWGPYGYTF
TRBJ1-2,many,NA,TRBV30,TGTGCCTGGAGCCCAGGGAATTTGGGCTATGGCTACACCTTC,CAWSPGNLGYGYTF
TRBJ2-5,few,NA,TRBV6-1,TGTGCCAGCAGTAAAGGCCTACTCCGGACCCCCGGGGCCCAGTACTTC,CASSKGLLRTPGAQYF
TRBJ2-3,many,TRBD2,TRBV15,TGTGCCACCAGCAGAGATTACATACTAGCGGGACACACAGATACGCAGTATTTT,CATSRDYILAGHTDTQYF
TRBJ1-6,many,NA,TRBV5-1,TGCGCCAGCAGCTTGGCCCGTCCCTCTTTACTTTCACCCCTCCACTTT,CASSLARPSLLSPLHF
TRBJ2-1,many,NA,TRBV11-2,TGTGCCAGCAGCCTGATAGGCGGGATCTCCTACAATGAGCAGTTCTTC,CASSLIGGISYNEQFF
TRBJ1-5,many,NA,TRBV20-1,TGCAGTGCTAGAGGGGCTTTCAATCAGCCCCAGCATTTT,CSARGAFNQPQHF
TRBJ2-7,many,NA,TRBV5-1,TGCGCCAGCAGCCCATATTCAGGGCGTCAGTTGGCCTACGAGCAGTACTTC,CASSPYSGRQLAYEQYF
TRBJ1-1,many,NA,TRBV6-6,TGTGCCAGCAGGGGATCGGACACTGAAGCTTTCTTT,CASRGSDTEAFF
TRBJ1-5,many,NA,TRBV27,TGTGCCAGCAGTTGGGGGGCTGGTCAGCCCCAGCATTTT,CASSWGAGQPQHF
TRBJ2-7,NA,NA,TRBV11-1,TGTGCCAGCAGCTCCGGACGAATTGGTATCTACGAGCAGTACTTC,CASSSGRIGIYEQYF
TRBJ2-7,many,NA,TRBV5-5,TGTGCCAGCAGCTTTCTCGGGGCAGCCTACGAGCAGTACTTC,CASSFLGAAYEQYF
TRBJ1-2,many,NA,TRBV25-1,TGTGCCAGCAGTGACGGACACCACTTCCCCTTC,CASSDGHHFPF
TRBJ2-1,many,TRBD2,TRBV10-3,TGTGCCATCAGCCCAGGACTAGCGGGAGGGCCTGGGGACTACAATGAGCAGTTCTTC,CAISPGLAGGPGDYNEQFF
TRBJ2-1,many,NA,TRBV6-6,TGTGCCAGCAGTTACGTAGCGGACGAGCAGTTCTTC,CASSYVADEQFF
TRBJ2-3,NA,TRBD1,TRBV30,TGTGCCTGGAGTAAAGACAGGGCCCATTCAGATACGCAGTATTTT,CAWSKDRAHSDTQYF
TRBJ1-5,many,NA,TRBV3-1,TGTGCCAGCAGCCTTGAGAATCAGCCCCAGCATTTT,CASSLENQPQHF
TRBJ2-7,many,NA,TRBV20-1,TGCAGTGCTAGGGAAACCCAGAGACAGTACTACGAGCAGTACTTC,CSARETQRQYYEQYF
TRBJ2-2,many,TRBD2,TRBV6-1,TGTGCCAGCAGCCCGACTAGCGGGGCCACCGGGGAGCTGTTTTTT,CASSPTSGATGELFF
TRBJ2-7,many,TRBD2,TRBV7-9,TGTGCCAGCAGCCGGGGAGCGGGAGGGCCCGAGCAGTACTTC,CASSRGAGGPEQYF
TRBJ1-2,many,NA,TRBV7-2,TGTGCCAGCAGCCAGCAGGGGACCGACTATGGCTACACCTTC,CASSQQGTDYGYTF
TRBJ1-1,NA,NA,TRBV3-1,TGTGCCAGCAGCCAAGCACAGAACACTGAAGCTTTCTTT,CASSQAQNTEAFF
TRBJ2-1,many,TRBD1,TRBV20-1,TGCAGTGCGACCAACGGACAGGGGATCAGGGGAGATGAGCAGTTCTTC,CSATNGQGIRGDEQFF
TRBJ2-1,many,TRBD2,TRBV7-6,TGTGCCAGCAACCTAGCGGGAGGGCCTGTCTACAATGAGCAGTTCTTC,CASNLAGGPVYNEQFF
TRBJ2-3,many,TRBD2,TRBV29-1,TGCAGCGTTGAACGGGTTAGCGGGGGGTCGGTGACGCAGTATTTT,CSVERVSGGSVTQYF
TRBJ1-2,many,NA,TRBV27,TGTGCCGCACGGGAGGGGTTTTTTGGCTACACCTTC,CAAREGFFGYTF
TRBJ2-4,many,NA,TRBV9,TGTGCCAGCAGCACCCGAGGGGGAGGACTAAACATTCAGTACTTC,CASSTRGGGLNIQYF
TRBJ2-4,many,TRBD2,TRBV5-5,TGTGCCAGCAGCCCGCCCCCTAGCGGGAGTGCCAAAAACATTCAGTACTTC,CASSPPPSGSAKNIQYF
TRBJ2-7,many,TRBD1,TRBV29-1,TGCAGCGTAGGAAAGACAGGGAGCTCCTACGAGCAGTACTTC,CSVGKTGSSYEQYF
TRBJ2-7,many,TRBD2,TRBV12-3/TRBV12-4,TGTGCCAGCAGCCGCCGCGGGACTAGTGACTACGAGCAGTACTTC,CASSRRGTSDYEQYF
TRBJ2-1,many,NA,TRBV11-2,TGTGCCAGCTCCAAAAATAGTGGGTACAATGAGCAGTTCTTC,CASSKNSGYNEQFF
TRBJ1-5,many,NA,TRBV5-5,TGTGCCAGCAGCCCCTCGGGGGCCTATCAGCCCCAGCATTTT,CASSPSGAYQPQHF
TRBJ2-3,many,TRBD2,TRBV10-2,TGCGCCAGCAGTGACAGGGCGGGGGGGCCTTCAGATACGCAGTATTTT,CASSDRAGGPSDTQYF
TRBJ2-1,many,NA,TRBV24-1,TGTGCCACCAGTGGTACAGGCGTTGAGCAGTTCTTC,CATSGTGVEQFF
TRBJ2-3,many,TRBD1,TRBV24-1,TGTGCCACCAGTGAGGGGACAGGGGGATTCACAGATACGCAGTATTTT,CATSEGTGGFTDTQYF
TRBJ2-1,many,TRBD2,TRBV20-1,TGCAGTGCCTACACTTCACTAGCGCGCTCCTACAATGAGCAGTTCTTC,CSAYTSLARSYNEQFF
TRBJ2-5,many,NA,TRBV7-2,TGTGCCAGCAGCCCCGAAGGGACCTCGGAGACCCAGTACTTC,CASSPEGTSETQYF
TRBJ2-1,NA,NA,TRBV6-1,TGTGCCAGCAGTAAGGTTCTTTACAATGAGCAGTTCTTC,CASSKVLYNEQFF
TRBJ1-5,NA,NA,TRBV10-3,TGTACCATCAGTGATTCCGCAGGGATTCAGCCTCAGCATTTT,CTISDSAGIQPQHF